This T cell receptor (beta chain) was sequenced during a study of cytotoxic CD8 clonotypes in ibrutinib-treated CLL. General study results and limits: Clonality grew at ibrutinib response; at progression, it decreased back toward baseline.

The table came from immunoSEQ multiplex PCR; TCRdb's copy has only in-frame clones and leaves some out. The profile shows approximately 40,000 clones, roughly two thirds of them singletons. This clone was found once. Its matching antigen is unknown. The germline V gene has CDR1 SGHVS and CDR2 FQNEAQ. This CDR3 contains 12 residues. Trimming removed 4 bases at V and 7 bases at J, with 10 bases between. The sequence was collected from a human donor with chronic lymphocytic leukemia. The sequences come from PBMCs, collected at disease progression, from a patient treated with ibrutinib. The chain recombines TRBV7-8 with TRBJ1-1; the D is unclear. This CDR3 is CASSSRVGEAFF. Here the CDR3 DNA reads TGTGCCAGCAGCTCAAGGGTCGGTGAAGCTTTCTTT.